This note documents a single T cell receptor (beta chain) sequence. The record originates from a study of shared clonotypes between healthy human individuals. Only CD45RO-negative cells positively selected for CCR7 counted as naive CD8 cells, so terminally differentiated effector memory CD45RA+ cells were excluded. Profiled with immunoSEQ multiplex PCR; TCRdb holds only in-frame clones, not every one. The sample holds around 2,000,000 clones, roughly 94% seen once. V was pared by 2 bases and J by 5 bases, with 6 bases of the junction left unmatched. CDR3 length: 14 residues. Germline-derived CDR1 and CDR2 are SGHNT and YYREEE (reference sequence).

Sample: naive CD8+ T cells sorted from blood. The clonotype was recovered from a man aged 18 to 29 in good health. The J gene is TRBJ1-1, the V gene TRBV5-4; TRBD1 aligns across 7 bases. CDR3 sequence: CASSFEGAGTEAFF. In nucleotides, the CDR3 is TGTGCCAGCAGCTTTGAGGGGGCCGGTACTGAAGCTTTCTTT.